A selection of T cell receptor beta chains follows, all from one sample in a study of response to subunit inactivated influenza vaccine. TCRdb analysed the RT-PCR reads with MiXCR anew, one entry per CDR3 protein. This sample carries roughly 500,000 distinct CDR3 sequences, 16% of them seen once, and the ten largest clones take 3% to 3.5%. The sample consisted of CD4+ T cells sorted from PBMCs, taken about 24 months after vaccination. These TCRs come from a man between 50 and 70 years old who received an inactivated influenza vaccine. The CDR3 runs from the conserved cysteine through the conserved F or W. The order of the fields is V gene, D gene, J gene, clone size, CDR3 protein, CDR3 DNA. The D gene is left open where the match is weak. Only some rows state a clone size, as once, few, many or a class for expanded clones.

TRBV5-1	TRBD2	TRBJ2-7	NA	CASSLVLSGSPSYEQYF	TGCGCCAGCAGCTTGGTACTGAGCGGGAGTCCTTCCTACGAGCAGTACTTC
TRBV12-3/TRBV12-4	NA	TRBJ1-6	NA	CASSQYLGSPLHF	TGTGCCAGCAGTCAGTACCTTGGTTCACCCCTCCACTTT
TRBV5-1	NA	TRBJ1-1	few	CASIRAPGTEAFF	TGCGCCAGCATCCGGGCCCCCGGCACTGAAGCTTTCTTT
TRBV7-2	NA	TRBJ2-4	few	CASSLGSWDKNIQYF	TGTGCCAGCAGCTTAGGTTCCTGGGACAAAAACATTCAGTACTTC
TRBV20-1	TRBD1	TRBJ2-1	NA	CSARTGVGNEQFF	TGCAGTGCACGCACAGGGGTGGGAAATGAGCAGTTCTTC
TRBV5-1	TRBD2	TRBJ2-2	few	CASTRGTSGSGELFF	TGCGCCAGCACCAGGGGGACTAGCGGGAGCGGGGAGCTGTTTTTT
TRBV20-1	NA	TRBJ2-7	NA	CSAVPGAYEQYF	TGCAGTGCTGTACCAGGGGCCTACGAGCAGTACTTC
TRBV7-2	NA	TRBJ2-3	many	CASSTDWGGQYF	TGTGCCAGCAGCACGGATTGGGGTGGGCAGTATTTT
TRBV7-8	NA	TRBJ1-1	few	CASSLTVQNTEAFF	TGTGCCAGCAGCTTGACGGTCCAGAACACTGAAGCTTTCTTT
TRBV20-1	TRBD1	TRBJ2-1	few	CSARDPGTVSYNEQFF	TGCAGTGCTAGAGATCCGGGGACAGTTTCCTACAATGAGCAGTTCTTC
TRBV5-1	TRBD2	TRBJ2-1	few	CASATFGPSGTLSYNEQFF	TGCGCCAGCGCGACTTTCGGACCTAGCGGGACCCTCTCCTACAATGAGCAGTTCTTC
TRBV7-3	TRBD2	TRBJ2-1	NA	CASSPSGSPSYNEQFF	TGTGCCAGCAGCCCCAGCGGGAGCCCCTCCTACAATGAGCAGTTCTTC
TRBV12-3/TRBV12-4	NA	TRBJ2-3	NA	CASRVARRSTDTQYF	TGTGCCAGCAGGGTAGCGCGGCGAAGCACAGATACGCAGTATTTT
TRBV2	TRBD2	TRBJ2-2	NA	CASRTSRGTGELFF	TGTGCCAGTCGGACTAGCCGGGGCACCGGGGAGCTGTTTTTT
TRBV20-1	TRBD2	TRBJ2-5	NA	CSATFPGLAGQETQYF	TGCAGTGCAACTTTCCCGGGACTAGCGGGTCAGGAGACCCAGTACTTC
TRBV12-3/TRBV12-4	NA	TRBJ2-7	NA	CASSFSAGVEQYF	TGTGCCAGCAGTTTTTCGGCAGGGGTCGAGCAGTACTTC
TRBV5-1	NA	TRBJ1-5	few	CASSLELNQPQHF	TGCGCCAGCAGCTTGGAGTTAAATCAGCCCCAGCATTTT
TRBV3-1	NA	TRBJ2-7	many	CASSRYNLGEQYF	TGTGCCAGCAGCCGATATAACCTCGGCGAGCAGTACTTC
TRBV7-2	TRBD1	TRBJ1-2	NA	CASSFAGQGYGYTF	TGTGCCAGCAGCTTCGCGGGACAGGGGTATGGCTACACCTTC
TRBV20-1	NA	TRBJ2-7	few	CSARPPGQSLYEQYF	TGCAGTGCTAGGCCCCCGGGCCAATCCCTCTACGAGCAGTACTTC
TRBV5-6	NA	TRBJ2-2	few	CASSLAIYAGPTGELFF	TGTGCCAGCAGCTTGGCTATTTACGCCGGGCCCACCGGGGAGCTGTTTTTT
TRBV12-3/TRBV12-4	NA	TRBJ2-1	NA	CASSGGTVSYNEQFF	TGTGCCAGCAGTGGCGGGACAGTCTCCTACAATGAGCAGTTCTTC
TRBV6-5	NA	TRBJ1-5	NA	CASSYYPNQPQHF	TGTGCCAGCAGTTATTATCCCAATCAGCCCCAGCATTTT
TRBV6-5	NA	TRBJ1-5	few	CASSYVRLGQPQHF	TGTGCCAGCAGTTACGTCCGGCTTGGACAGCCCCAGCATTTT
TRBV29-1	NA	TRBJ2-5	few	CSSRQGQETQYF	TGCAGCTCCCGGCAGGGGCAAGAGACCCAGTACTTC
TRBV7-2	NA	TRBJ2-7	few	CASSYRDSSYEQYF	TGTGCCAGCAGCTACAGGGATAGCTCCTACGAGCAGTACTTC
TRBV7-2	NA	TRBJ2-7	few	CASHLTGEGPYEQYF	TGTGCCAGCCACCTAACAGGGGAGGGACCCTACGAGCAGTACTTC
TRBV7-2	NA	TRBJ2-1	few	CASSLYSYNEQFF	TGTGCCAGCAGCTTATACAGTTACAATGAGCAGTTCTTC
TRBV20-1	NA	TRBJ1-5	NA	CSASLQRNQPQHF	TGCAGTGCTAGCCTGCAGCGAAATCAGCCCCAGCATTTT
TRBV7-2	NA	TRBJ2-7	few	CASSFQLQVYEQYF	TGTGCCAGCAGCTTCCAGCTACAAGTTTACGAGCAGTACTTC
TRBV10-3	TRBD1	TRBJ2-3	NA	CATGDRGRGTDTQYF	TGTGCCACCGGGGACAGGGGGCGCGGCACAGATACGCAGTATTTT
TRBV27	NA	TRBJ1-6	NA	CASSLEGMRNNSPLHF	TGTGCCAGCAGTTTGGAGGGGATGAGGAATAATTCACCCCTCCACTTT
TRBV20-1	NA	TRBJ2-2	few	CSAAPLGTTSNTGELFF	TGCAGTGCTGCCCCACTAGGAACAACCTCTAACACCGGGGAGCTGTTTTTT
TRBV6-2/TRBV6-3	TRBD1	TRBJ2-6	NA	CASSPYRGQVLSGANVLTF	TGTGCCAGCAGTCCATACCGAGGACAGGTCCTCTCTGGGGCCAACGTCCTGACTTTC
TRBV29-1	NA	TRBJ2-2	many	CSATRGLWDTGELFF	TGCAGCGCCACGCGGGGGCTATGGGACACCGGGGAGCTGTTTTTT
TRBV7-9	NA	TRBJ2-1	few	CASSRTGRKKNEQFF	TGTGCCAGCAGCCGAACAGGGAGGAAGAAAAATGAGCAGTTCTTC
TRBV12-3/TRBV12-4	TRBD1	TRBJ1-5	many	CASRWGQGADQPQHF	TGTGCCAGCAGATGGGGACAGGGGGCTGATCAGCCCCAGCATTTT
TRBV2	TRBD2	TRBJ2-1	NA	CASRVGTSGGVTNEQFF	TGTGCCAGCAGAGTCGGGACTAGCGGGGGGGTAACCAATGAGCAGTTCTTC
TRBV6-2/TRBV6-3	NA	TRBJ2-5	few	CASRYTGSETQYF	TGTGCCAGCAGATACACAGGGTCCGAGACCCAGTACTTC
TRBV20-1	TRBD2	TRBJ2-1	few	CSARKTSGYNEQFF	TGCAGTGCTAGGAAGACTAGCGGGTACAATGAGCAGTTCTTC
TRBV3-1	TRBD2	TRBJ2-1	few	CASSPSPGLAMFEQFF	TGTGCCAGCAGCCCAAGTCCGGGACTAGCGATGTTTGAGCAGTTCTTC
TRBV28	TRBD1	TRBJ1-2	NA	CASRKDRALGGYTF	TGTGCCAGCAGAAAGGACAGGGCCCTGGGTGGCTACACCTTC
TRBV4-1	TRBD2	TRBJ2-5	few	CASSPSGGGPETQYF	TGCGCCAGCAGCCCGAGCGGGGGGGGCCCAGAGACCCAGTACTTC
TRBV6-2/TRBV6-3	TRBD2	TRBJ2-3	many	CASRMGGPNTQYF	TGTGCCAGCAGAATGGGAGGGCCAAATACGCAGTATTTT
TRBV6-1	TRBD1	TRBJ1-1	NA	CASSRQGAVTEAFF	TGTGCCAGCAGCCGACAGGGGGCTGTCACTGAAGCTTTCTTT
TRBV6-5	NA	TRBJ2-3	few	CASSPPGLTQYF	TGTGCCAGCAGTCCTCCGGGACTTACGCAGTATTTT
TRBV12-3/TRBV12-4	NA	TRBJ2-5	many	CASSLRGQETQYF	TGTGCCAGCAGCTTAAGGGGTCAAGAGACCCAGTACTTC
TRBV29-1	NA	TRBJ2-5	few	CSVRKETQYF	TGCAGCGTGAGAAAGGAGACCCAGTACTTC
TRBV7-8	NA	TRBJ2-3	few	CASSLRPLADTQYF	TGTGCCAGCAGCTTACGCCCGCTGGCAGATACGCAGTATTTT
TRBV29-1	TRBD2	TRBJ2-1	many	CSVTRLALNDEQFF	TGCAGCGTCACCAGACTAGCCCTTAACGATGAGCAGTTCTTC
TRBV2	NA	TRBJ2-3	NA	CASSDWLVEDTQYF	TGTGCCAGCAGTGATTGGCTAGTGGAAGATACGCAGTATTTT
TRBV24-1	NA	TRBJ2-2	NA	CATSGPGLGNTGELFF	TGTGCCACCAGTGGTCCGGGACTGGGGAACACCGGGGAGCTGTTTTTT
TRBV5-1	TRBD1	TRBJ1-1	few	CASSSQGARNTEAFF	TGCGCCAGCAGCTCACAGGGGGCAAGGAACACTGAAGCTTTCTTT
TRBV4-1	NA	TRBJ2-7	NA	CASSQGVVRTYEQYF	TGCGCCAGCAGCCAAGGCGTTGTGAGAACCTACGAGCAGTACTTC